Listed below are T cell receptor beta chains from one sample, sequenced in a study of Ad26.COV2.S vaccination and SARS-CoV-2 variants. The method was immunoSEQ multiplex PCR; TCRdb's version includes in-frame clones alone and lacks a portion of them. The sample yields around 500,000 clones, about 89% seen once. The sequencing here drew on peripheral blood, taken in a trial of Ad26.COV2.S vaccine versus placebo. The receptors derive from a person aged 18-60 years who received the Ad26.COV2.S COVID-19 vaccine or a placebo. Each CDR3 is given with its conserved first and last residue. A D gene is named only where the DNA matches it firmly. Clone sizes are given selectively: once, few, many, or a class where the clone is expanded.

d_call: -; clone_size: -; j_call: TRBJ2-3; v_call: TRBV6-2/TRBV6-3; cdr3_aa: CASSYSKLGRTKPDTQYF; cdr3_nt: TGTGCCAGCAGTTACTCGAAGTTGGGTCGGACCAAGCCAGATACGCAGTATTTT
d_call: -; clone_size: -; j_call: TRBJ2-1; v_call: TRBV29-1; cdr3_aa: CSVVHPNEQFF; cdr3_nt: TGCAGCGTTGTGCACCCCAATGAGCAGTTCTTC
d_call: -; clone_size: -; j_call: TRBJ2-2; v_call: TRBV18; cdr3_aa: CASSPLGATNTGELFF; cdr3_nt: TGTGCCAGCTCACCATTGGGGGCAACGAACACCGGGGAGCTGTTTTTT
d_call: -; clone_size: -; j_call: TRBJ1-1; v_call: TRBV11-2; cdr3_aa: CASSLFGSLGTEAFF; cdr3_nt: TGTGCCAGCAGCTTATTCGGGAGTCTAGGCACTGAAGCTTTCTTT
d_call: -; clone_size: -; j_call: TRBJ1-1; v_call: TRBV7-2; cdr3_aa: CASSTFPKNTEAFF; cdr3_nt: TGTGCCAGCAGCACCTTTCCTAAGAACACTGAAGCTTTCTTT
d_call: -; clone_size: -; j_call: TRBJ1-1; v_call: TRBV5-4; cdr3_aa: CASSLALARSSEAFF; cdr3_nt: TGTGCCAGCAGCTTGGCCTTAGCGAGGTCCTCTGAAGCTTTCTTT
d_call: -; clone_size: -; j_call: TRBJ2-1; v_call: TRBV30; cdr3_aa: CAWNPGYNEQFF; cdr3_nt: TGTGCCTGGAATCCCGGATACAATGAGCAGTTCTTC
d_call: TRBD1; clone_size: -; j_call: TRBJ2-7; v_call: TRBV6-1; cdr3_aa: CASSEVGQGGEQYF; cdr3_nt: TGTGCCAGCAGTGAAGTGGGACAGGGAGGTGAGCAGTACTTC
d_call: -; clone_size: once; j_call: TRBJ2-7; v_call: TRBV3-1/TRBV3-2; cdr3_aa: CASSRPLSLSIYEQYF; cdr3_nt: TGTGCCAGCAGCCGCCCCCTAAGTCTCTCAATCTACGAGCAGTACTTC
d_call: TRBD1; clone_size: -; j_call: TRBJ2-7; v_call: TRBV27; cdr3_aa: CASSRIDRVYEQYF; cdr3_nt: TGTGCCAGCAGTCGAATTGACAGGGTCTACGAGCAGTACTTC
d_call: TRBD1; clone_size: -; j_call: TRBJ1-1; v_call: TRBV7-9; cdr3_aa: CASRSRDRGRNTEAFF; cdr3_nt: TGTGCCAGCCGCTCCCGGGACAGGGGTCGGAACACTGAAGCTTTCTTT
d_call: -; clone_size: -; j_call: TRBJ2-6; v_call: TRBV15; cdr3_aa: CATSTLPLIMGTGANVLTF; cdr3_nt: TGTGCCACCAGCACCCTACCGCTAATTATGGGGACCGGGGCCAACGTCCTGACTTTC
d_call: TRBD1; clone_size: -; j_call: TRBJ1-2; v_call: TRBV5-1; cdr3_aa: CASSYVGDSYGYTF; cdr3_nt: TGCGCCAGCAGCTACGTGGGGGACAGCTATGGCTACACCTTC
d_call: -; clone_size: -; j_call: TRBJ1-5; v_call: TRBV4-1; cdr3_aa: CASSQGQGSNQPQHF; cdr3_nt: TGCGCCAGCAGCCAAGGGCAGGGAAGCAATCAGCCCCAGCATTTT
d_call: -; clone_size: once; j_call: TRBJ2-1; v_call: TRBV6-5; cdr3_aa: CASSPGIPSSEQFF; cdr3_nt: TGTGCCAGCAGTCCGGGCATCCCGTCGAGTGAGCAGTTCTTC
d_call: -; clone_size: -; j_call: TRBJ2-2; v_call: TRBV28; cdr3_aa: CASSFFLASATGELFF; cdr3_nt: TGTGCCAGCAGTTTTTTCCTCGCTAGCGCAACCGGGGAGCTGTTTTTT
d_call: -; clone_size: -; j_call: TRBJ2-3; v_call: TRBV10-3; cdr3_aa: CAISEYPGVSDTQYF; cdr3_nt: TGTGCCATCAGTGAGTACCCGGGAGTTTCAGATACGCAGTATTTT
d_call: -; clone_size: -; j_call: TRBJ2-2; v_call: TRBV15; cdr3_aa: CATSREVGAITGELFF; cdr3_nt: TGTGCCACCAGCAGAGAGGTCGGAGCTATCACCGGGGAGCTGTTTTTT
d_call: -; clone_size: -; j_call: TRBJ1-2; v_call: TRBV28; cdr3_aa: CASSLPGTRYGYTF; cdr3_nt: TGTGCCAGCAGTTTACCCGGGACAAGATATGGCTACACCTTC
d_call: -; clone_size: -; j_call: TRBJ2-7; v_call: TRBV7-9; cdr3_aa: CASSTWEASYEQYF; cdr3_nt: TGTGCCAGCAGCACCTGGGAAGCCTCCTACGAGCAGTACTTC
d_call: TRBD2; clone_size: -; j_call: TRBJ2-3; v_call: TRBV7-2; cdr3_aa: CASSLTSGASTDTQYF; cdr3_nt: TGTGCCAGCAGCCTCACTAGCGGGGCTAGCACAGATACGCAGTATTTT
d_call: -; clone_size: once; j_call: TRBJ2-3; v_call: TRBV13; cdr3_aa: CAAMRAETSTDTQYF; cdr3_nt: TGTGCCGCGATGAGGGCGGAAACTAGCACAGATACGCAGTATTTT
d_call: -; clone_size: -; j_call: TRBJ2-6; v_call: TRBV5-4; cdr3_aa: CASSREPGTASGANVLTF; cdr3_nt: TGTGCCAGCAGCCGTGAACCGGGGACGGCCTCTGGGGCCAACGTCCTGACTTTC
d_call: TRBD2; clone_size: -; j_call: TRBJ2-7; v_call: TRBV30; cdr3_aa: CAWSVLAGGYEQYF; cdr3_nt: TGTGCCTGGAGTGTACTAGCGGGTGGTTACGAGCAGTACTTC
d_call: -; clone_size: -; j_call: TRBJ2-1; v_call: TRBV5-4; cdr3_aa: CASSRMGQPDDEQFF; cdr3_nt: TGTGCCAGCAGCAGAATGGGCCAACCCGACGATGAGCAGTTCTTC
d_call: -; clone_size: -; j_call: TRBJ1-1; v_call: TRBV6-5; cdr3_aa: CASSPQGWGTEAFF; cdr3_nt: TGTGCCAGCAGTCCACAGGGATGGGGTACTGAAGCTTTCTTT